Shown below are 26 T cell receptor beta chains from a single sample sequenced in a study of T cells in tuberculosis. After thawing and overnight rest, PBMC were stained with GMM-loaded CD1B tetramer, viability dye and anti-CD3 for sorting. The CD1B tetramers carried C32 glucose monomycolate purified from Rhodococcus equi. Sequencing was performed with immunoSEQ multiplex PCR; in TCRdb, only in-frame clones are kept and a portion is missing. Seen here are about 58,000 clones, roughly 88% observed once, and the top ten hold 21%. Sample: CD1b-GMM tetramer-negative cells sorted from PBMCs. The receptor set was obtained from an adult woman with latent tuberculosis.

This sequence joins TRBV4-3 and TRBJ2-5; TRBD2 matches at 7 bases. V shed 9 bases, J shed 5 bases, and the junction held 6 bases outside the gene matches. The CDR3 covers 12 residues. The V gene's germline CDR1 is LGHNA and CDR2 YSLEER. The CDR3 DNA follows: TGCGCCAGTGGGGGAGGGTCGGAGACCCAGTACTTC. This encodes CASGGGSETQYF.

The CDR3 coding sequence is TGTGCCAGCAGCCGCGGCGGAGGTGAGGAGACCCAGTACTTC. Protein product: CASSRGGGEETQYF. The gene calls are TRBV7-2 and TRBJ2-5; maybe TRBD2 (5 bases). CDR1 SGHTA and CDR2 FQGNSA come from the germline V gene. With 5 bases removed from V and 5 bases from J, the gap between germline ends came to 15 bases. The CDR3 loop spans 14 amino acids.

V is TRBV7-2 and J is TRBJ2-7; D is unclear. Trimming left V 0 bases short and J 3 bases short, with 9 bases between. The CDR3 covers 14 residues. CDR1 is SGHTA, CDR2 FQGNSA, per germline. CDR3: CASSLARLSYEQYF. CDR3 bases: TGTGCCAGCAGCTTAGCTCGGTTAAGCTACGAGCAGTACTTC.

This clone has a handful of counts. V usage is TRBV5-1 and J usage is TRBJ2-7, with 8 bases matching TRBD1. Germline V CDR1 and CDR2: SGHRS, YFSETQ. The J segment lost 7 bases and the V segment lost 0 bases, leaving 6 bases of the junction unmatched. The CDR3 covers 14 residues. The CDR3 DNA reads TGCGCCAGCAGCTTGGACAGGGGGGATTGGGAGCAGTACTTC. This codes for CASSLDRGDWEQYF.

The rearrangement links TRBV7-9 to TRBJ1-2; 9 nucleotides line up with TRBD1. Trimming took 7 bases from V and 8 from J; bases not matched to a gene: 8. Germline-derived CDR1 and CDR2 are SEHNR and FQNEAQ (reference sequence). There are 13 residues in the CDR3. The CDR3, as DNA: TGTGCCAGCACGCTACAGGGGGCGGGAGGCTACACCTTC. Encoded protein: CASTLQGAGGYTF.

The chain uses TRBV6-6 and TRBJ1-2; TRBD1 matches at 7 bases. The V gene's germline CDR1 is MNHNY and CDR2 SVGAGI (reference sequence). The CDR3 sequence is 15 residues long. The junction had 3 bases not matched to a gene; V was cut back by 0 bases and J by 2 bases. The CDR3 is CASSYSAGGNYGYTF. CDR3 coding DNA: TGTGCCAGCAGTTACTCTGCAGGGGGAAACTATGGCTACACCTTC.

The chain links TRBV28 to TRBJ2-7; D is undetermined. This CDR3 region has 14 residues. CDR1 MDHEN and CDR2 SYDVKM come from the germline V gene. Trimming pared 2 bases from V and 0 bases from J, leaving 8 bases between. The CDR3 nucleotides are TGTGCCAGCAGTTTAGCGGCTAGCTCCTACGAGCAGTACTTC. Its protein product is CASSLAASSYEQYF.

The genes are TRBV7-2 and TRBJ2-7; 8 nucleotides match TRBD1. CDR3 size: 12 residues. The V segment lost 4 bases and the J segment 9 bases; nucleotides outside the gene matches: 5. The germline V gene encodes CDR1 SGHTA and CDR2 FQGNSA. CDR3 amino acids: CASSSQGAGQYF. The CDR3 region has the DNA TGTGCCAGCAGCTCCCAGGGGGCCGGGCAGTACTTC.

The chain employs TRBV28 and TRBJ2-1, with 8 bases fitting TRBD2. V gave up 5 bases and J gave up 3 bases; unmatched junction bases: 9. There are 16 residues in the CDR3. Germline V CDR1 and CDR2: MDHEN, SYDVKM. The CDR3 coding sequence is TGTGCCAGCAGTACAACCCTAGCGGGTAGCTACAATGAGCAGTTCTTC. Translating gives CASSTTLAGSYNEQFF.

The V gene is TRBV29-1, the J gene TRBJ2-3, with 7 bases fitting TRBD1. Trimming cost V 7 bases and J 3 bases; bases outside gene matches: 13. Looked up from germline, CDR1 is SQVTM and CDR2 is ANQGSEA. The CDR3 totals 15 residues. CDR3 region: CSARGRRPWTDTQYF. CDR3 DNA: TGCAGCGCTAGGGGGCGGCGGCCTTGGACAGATACGCAGTATTTT.

This chain uses TRBV2 with TRBJ1-2; 8 positions match TRBD1. The CDR3 is 14 amino acids. Germline CDR1 SNHLY, CDR2 FYNNEI. Trimming removed 9 bases from V and 4 bases from J; junction bases left unmatched: 10. The CDR3 sequence is CASQSSTGGYGYTF. The CDR3 DNA is TGTGCCAGTCAAAGTTCAACAGGGGGCTATGGCTACACCTTC.

The chain is built from TRBV7-3 and TRBJ2-3; D gene uncertain. V lost 0 bases and J 6 bases, leaving 7 bases between the germline ends. This CDR3 has 13 amino acids. Germline loops: CDR1 SGHTA, CDR2 FQGTGA. DNA for the CDR3: TGTGCCAGCAGCTTAACGACTCCCGATACGCAGTATTTT. This sequence encodes CASSLTTPDTQYF.

The chain combines TRBV6-1 with TRBJ2-7, with 8 positions matching TRBD1. This CDR3 is built from 13 residues. Germline V CDR1 and CDR2: MNHNS, SASEGT. J gave up 6 bases and V 2 bases, and 3 bases lay outside the gene matches. CDR3 residues: CASSETTGVEQYF. Here the CDR3 DNA reads TGTGCCAGCAGTGAAACGACAGGGGTCGAGCAGTACTTC.

Only a few counts were recorded for this clone. V and J are TRBV7-3 and TRBJ1-1, with D uncertain. Trimming removed 0 bases from V and 2 bases from J, with 4 bases in between. The CDR3 spans 13 residues. Germline CDR1 and CDR2: SGHTA and FQGTGA. The CDR3 nucleotides are TGTGCCAGCAGCTTAACCTATAACACTGAAGCTTTCTTT. Its translation: CASSLTYNTEAFF.

This rearrangement joins TRBV5-4 to TRBJ2-7; 7 nucleotides line up with TRBD1. Germline CDR1 and CDR2: SGHNT and YYREEE (reference sequence). V was pared by 0 bases and J by 4 bases, with 4 bases of the junction left unmatched. CDR3 length: 14 residues. This CDR3 reads CASSLGVQGYEQYF. CDR3 DNA: TGTGCCAGCAGCTTGGGGGTACAGGGGTACGAGCAGTACTTC.

The chain couples TRBV13 to TRBJ2-5; 10 bases match TRBD1. The J call may be faulty, since TRBJ2-7 better matches the DNA end. This CDR3 has 14 residues. In germline, CDR1 is PRHDT, CDR2 FYEKMQ (reference sequence). The CDR3 region is CASSAGQGAYEQYF. The CDR3 nucleotides read TGTGCCAGCAGCGCAGGACAGGGGGCCTACGAGCAGTACTTC.

V is TRBV19 and J is TRBJ1-1, with D possibly TRBD1 on 5 matching bases. The germline V gene has CDR1 LNHDA and CDR2 SQIVND (reference sequence). Trimming removed 6 bases from V and 1 base from J, with 12 bases in between. This CDR3 comprises 14 residues. The CDR3 protein is CASRSGLSNTEAFF. The CDR3 nucleotides read TGTGCCAGTAGATCGGGACTTTCGAACACTGAAGCTTTCTTT.

The chain is built from TRBV7-8 and TRBJ2-7, with a weak D call TRBD2 (6 bases). V was shortened by 4 bases and J by 0 bases, with 10 bases between the two germline ends. CDR3 length: 14 residues. CDR1 and CDR2 from the germline V gene are SGHVS and FQNEAQ. The DNA for the CDR3 is TGTGCCAGCAGCTCGTTCGGGGGCTCCTACGAGCAGTACTTC. Translating it yields CASSSFGGSYEQYF.

The chain recombines TRBV6-5 with TRBJ1-4, with 7 bases identical to TRBD1. CDR3 size: 16 residues. Germline V gene data show CDR1 as MNHEY and CDR2 as SVGAGI. Trimming cost V 4 bases and J 4 bases; bases outside gene matches: 9. Here the CDR3 DNA reads TGTGCCAGCAGTTTCCGGGCGGGACAGAATAATGAAAAACTGTTTTTT. Translated: CASSFRAGQNNEKLFF.

CDR3: CASSAGTGIGYTF. CDR3 sequence (DNA): TGTGCCAGCAGCGCGGGGACAGGGATCGGCTACACCTTC. The chain uses TRBV11-2 and TRBJ1-2; 9 bases agree with TRBD1. V shed 5 bases and J 8 bases; nucleotides not matched to a gene: 6. The CDR3 sequence is 13 residues long. The germline gives CDR1 SGHAT, CDR2 FQNNGV.

V gene TRBV29-1 combines with J gene TRBJ2-1; D is perhaps TRBD1 (5 bases). V lost 6 bases to trimming and J lost 6 bases, with 6 bases between them. Germline lookup yields CDR1 SQVTM and CDR2 ANQGSEA. The CDR3 contains 10 residues. CDR3 residues: CSVDSNEQFF. DNA of the CDR3: TGCAGCGTAGACAGCAATGAGCAGTTCTTC.

V gene TRBV28 combines with J gene TRBJ2-7; 10 positions agree with TRBD2. This CDR3 comprises 18 residues. The ends lost 3 bases at V and 4 bases at J; junction bases unmatched: 15. Germline loops: CDR1 MDHEN, CDR2 SYDVKM. CDR3 sequence (DNA): TGTGCCAGCAGTTTTCCCTCACAGCAAGCGGGAGGGCCTTACGAGCAGTACTTC. It translates to CASSFPSQQAGGPYEQYF.

The V and J genes are TRBV6-5 and TRBJ2-3, with D tentatively TRBD2 (6 bases). The CDR3 covers 14 residues. V was clipped by 6 bases and J by 4 bases, with 14 bases between them. Germline values: CDR1 MNHEY, CDR2 SVGAGI. CDR3 region: CASSEGTGPDTQYF. In nucleotides, the CDR3 is TGTGCCAGCAGCGAGGGGACTGGCCCAGATACGCAGTATTTT.

CDR3 nucleotides: TGTGCCAGCAGCTTGTGGGGGGGCCTCGGCCATGGCTACACCTTC. It yields the protein CASSLWGGLGHGYTF. This sequence joins TRBV5-4 and TRBJ1-2; weak D call: TRBD1 (6 bases). The CDR3 is made up of 15 amino acids. CDR1 and CDR2 (germline): SGHNT, YYREEE (reference sequence). The V end was cut by 1 base, the J end by 6 bases, with 16 bases between.

The chain uses TRBV19 and TRBJ2-7; 9 bases are shared with TRBD1. Germline CDR1 LNHDA, CDR2 SQIVND (reference sequence). The V segment lost 0 bases and the J segment 3 bases; nucleotides outside the gene matches: 3. The CDR3 is 15 amino acids. CDR3 region: CASSIDGTGIYEQYF. The CDR3 nucleotides are TGTGCCAGTAGTATAGACGGGACAGGGATCTACGAGCAGTACTTC.

The genes are TRBV12-5 and TRBJ2-7, with D tentatively TRBD2 (6 bases). The V gene lost 6 bases and the J gene lost 4 bases, with 7 bases spanning the gap. The germline gives CDR1 LGHNT, CDR2 FRNRAP. The CDR3 contains 11 residues. CDR3 sequence: CASGAGYEQYF. CDR3 bases: TGTGCTAGTGGCGCGGGGTACGAGCAGTACTTC.